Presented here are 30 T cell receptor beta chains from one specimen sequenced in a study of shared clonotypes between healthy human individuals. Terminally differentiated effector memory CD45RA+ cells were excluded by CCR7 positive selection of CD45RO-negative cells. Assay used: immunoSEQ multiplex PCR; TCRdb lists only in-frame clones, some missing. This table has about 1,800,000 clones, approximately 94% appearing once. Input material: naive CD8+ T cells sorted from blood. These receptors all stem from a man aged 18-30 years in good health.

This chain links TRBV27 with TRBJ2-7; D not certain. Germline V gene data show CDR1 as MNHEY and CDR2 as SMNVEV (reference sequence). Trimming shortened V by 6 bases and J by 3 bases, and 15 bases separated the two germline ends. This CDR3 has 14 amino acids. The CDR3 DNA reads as TGTGCCAGCAGACACCAGCTGGAAGACTACGAGCAGTACTTC. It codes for CASRHQLEDYEQYF.

In nucleotides, the CDR3 is TGTGCCAGCAGCTTAGCGCTAGTAGTCAGGGATGAGCAGTTCTTC. Protein: CASSLALVVRDEQFF. The rearrangement uses TRBV7-2 and TRBJ2-1; a possible D gene is TRBD1 (5 bases). Germline assignment: CDR1 SGHTA and CDR2 FQGNSA. Trimming removed 0 bases from V and 8 bases from J, with 14 bases in between. CDR3 length: 15 amino acids.

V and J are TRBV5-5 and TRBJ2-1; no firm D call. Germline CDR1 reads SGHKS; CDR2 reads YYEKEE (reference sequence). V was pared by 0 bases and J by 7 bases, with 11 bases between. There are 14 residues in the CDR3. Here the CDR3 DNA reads TGTGCCAGCAGCTTGGTCTTAGGATCAAATGAGCAGTTCTTC. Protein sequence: CASSLVLGSNEQFF.

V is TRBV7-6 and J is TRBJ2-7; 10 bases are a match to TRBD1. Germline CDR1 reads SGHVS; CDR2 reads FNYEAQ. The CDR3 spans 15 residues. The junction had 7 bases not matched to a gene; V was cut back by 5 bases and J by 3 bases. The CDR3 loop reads CASSVGQGRYYEQYF. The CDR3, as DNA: TGTGCCAGCAGCGTGGGACAGGGGAGGTACTACGAGCAGTACTTC.

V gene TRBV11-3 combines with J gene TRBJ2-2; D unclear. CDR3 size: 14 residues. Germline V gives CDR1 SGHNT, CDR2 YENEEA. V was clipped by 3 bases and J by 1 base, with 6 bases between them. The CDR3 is CASSFGENTGELFF. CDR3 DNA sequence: TGTGCCAGCAGCTTTGGGGAGAACACCGGGGAGCTGTTTTTT.

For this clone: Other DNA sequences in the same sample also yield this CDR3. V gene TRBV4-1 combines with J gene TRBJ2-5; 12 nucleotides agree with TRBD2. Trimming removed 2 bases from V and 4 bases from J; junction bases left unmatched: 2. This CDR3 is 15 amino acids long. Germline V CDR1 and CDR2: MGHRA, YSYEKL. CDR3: CASSQLAGGPETQYF. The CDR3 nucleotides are TGCGCCAGCAGCCAACTAGCGGGGGGGCCAGAGACCCAGTACTTC.

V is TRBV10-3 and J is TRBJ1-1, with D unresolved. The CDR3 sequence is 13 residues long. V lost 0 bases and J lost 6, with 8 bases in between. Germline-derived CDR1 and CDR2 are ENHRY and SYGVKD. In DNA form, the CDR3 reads TGTGCCATCAGTGAGTCGAGGGTCCCTGAAGCTTTCTTT. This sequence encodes CAISESRVPEAFF.

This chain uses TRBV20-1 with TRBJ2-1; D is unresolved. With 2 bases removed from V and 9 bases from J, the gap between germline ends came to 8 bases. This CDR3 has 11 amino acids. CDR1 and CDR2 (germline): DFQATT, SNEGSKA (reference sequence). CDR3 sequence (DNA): TGCAGTGCTAGATACATCGGTGAGCAGTTCTTC. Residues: CSARYIGEQFF.

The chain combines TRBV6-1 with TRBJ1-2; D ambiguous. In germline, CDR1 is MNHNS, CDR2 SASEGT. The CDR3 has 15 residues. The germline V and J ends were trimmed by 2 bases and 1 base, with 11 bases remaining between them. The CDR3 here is CASSEKVGFNYGYTF. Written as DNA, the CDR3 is TGTGCCAGCAGTGAAAAGGTTGGGTTTAACTATGGCTACACCTTC.

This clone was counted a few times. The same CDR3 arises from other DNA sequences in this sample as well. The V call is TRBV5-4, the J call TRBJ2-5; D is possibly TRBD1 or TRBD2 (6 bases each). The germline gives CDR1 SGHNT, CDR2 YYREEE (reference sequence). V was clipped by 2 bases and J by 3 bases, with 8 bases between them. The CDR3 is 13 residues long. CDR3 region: CASSFGGEETQYF. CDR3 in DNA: TGTGCCAGCAGCTTCGGGGGCGAAGAGACCCAGTACTTC.

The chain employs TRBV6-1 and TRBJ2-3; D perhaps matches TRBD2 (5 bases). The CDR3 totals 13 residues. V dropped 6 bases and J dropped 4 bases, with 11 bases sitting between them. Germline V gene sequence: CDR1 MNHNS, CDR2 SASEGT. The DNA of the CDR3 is TGTGCCAGCAGCTCACTAGGGCCAGATACGCAGTATTTT. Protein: CASSSLGPDTQYF.

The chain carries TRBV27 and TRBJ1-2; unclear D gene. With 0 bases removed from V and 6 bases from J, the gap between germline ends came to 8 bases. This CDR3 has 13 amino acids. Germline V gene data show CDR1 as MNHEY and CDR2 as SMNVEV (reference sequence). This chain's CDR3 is CASSLSVWDGYTF. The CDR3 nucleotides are TGTGCCAGCAGTTTATCGGTCTGGGATGGCTACACCTTC.

The CDR3, as DNA: TGTGCCAGCAGCTTAGATGCAGTCCTAGTTTATGGCTACACCTTC. Encoded protein: CASSLDAVLVYGYTF. The V call is TRBV7-9, the J call TRBJ1-2; D unresolved. Per germline, CDR1 SEHNR and CDR2 FQNEAQ (reference sequence). With 1 base removed from V and 5 bases from J, the gap between germline ends came to 14 bases. This CDR3 comprises 15 residues.

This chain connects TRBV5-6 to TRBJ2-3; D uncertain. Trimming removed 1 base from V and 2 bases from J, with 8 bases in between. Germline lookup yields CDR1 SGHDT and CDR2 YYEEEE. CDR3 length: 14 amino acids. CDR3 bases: TGTGCCAGCAGCTTGAAACGGAACACAGATACGCAGTATTTT. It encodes CASSLKRNTDTQYF.

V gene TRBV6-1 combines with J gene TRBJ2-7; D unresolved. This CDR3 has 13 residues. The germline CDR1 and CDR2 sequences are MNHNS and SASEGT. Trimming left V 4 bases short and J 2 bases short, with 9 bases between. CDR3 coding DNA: TGTGCCAGCAGTGCGGCAACAGCCTACGAGCAGTACTTC. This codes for CASSAATAYEQYF.

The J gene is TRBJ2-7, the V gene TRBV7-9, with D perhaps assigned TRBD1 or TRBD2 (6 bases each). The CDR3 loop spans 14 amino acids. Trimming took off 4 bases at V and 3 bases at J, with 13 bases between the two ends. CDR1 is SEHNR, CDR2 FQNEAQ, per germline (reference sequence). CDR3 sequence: CASSSEGGLYEQYF. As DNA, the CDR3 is TGTGCCAGCAGCTCTGAAGGGGGGCTCTACGAGCAGTACTTC.

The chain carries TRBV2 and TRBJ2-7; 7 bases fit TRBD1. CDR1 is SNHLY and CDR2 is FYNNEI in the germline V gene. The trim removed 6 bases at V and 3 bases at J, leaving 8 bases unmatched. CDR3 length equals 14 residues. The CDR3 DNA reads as TGTGCCAGCAGACCCGACAGGGCGGACTACGAGCAGTACTTC. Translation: CASRPDRADYEQYF.

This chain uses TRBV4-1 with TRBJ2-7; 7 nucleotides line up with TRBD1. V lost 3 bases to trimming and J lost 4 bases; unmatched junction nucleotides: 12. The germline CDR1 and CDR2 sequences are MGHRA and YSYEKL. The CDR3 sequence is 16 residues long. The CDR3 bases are TGCGCCAGCAGCCATCCCACCGGAACAGGGGTATACGAGCAGTACTTC. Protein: CASSHPTGTGVYEQYF.

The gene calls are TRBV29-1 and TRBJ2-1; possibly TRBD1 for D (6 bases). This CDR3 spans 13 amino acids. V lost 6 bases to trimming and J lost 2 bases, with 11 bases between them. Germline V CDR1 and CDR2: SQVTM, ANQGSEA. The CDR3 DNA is TGCAGCGTGGGGGCCGACACCTACAATGAGCAGTTCTTC. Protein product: CSVGADTYNEQFF.

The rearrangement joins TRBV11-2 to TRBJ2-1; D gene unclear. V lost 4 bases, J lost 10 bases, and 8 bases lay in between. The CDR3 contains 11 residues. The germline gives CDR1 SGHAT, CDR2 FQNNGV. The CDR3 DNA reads TGTGCCAGCAGCTCTGTAGGGGAGCAGTTCTTC. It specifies CASSSVGEQFF.

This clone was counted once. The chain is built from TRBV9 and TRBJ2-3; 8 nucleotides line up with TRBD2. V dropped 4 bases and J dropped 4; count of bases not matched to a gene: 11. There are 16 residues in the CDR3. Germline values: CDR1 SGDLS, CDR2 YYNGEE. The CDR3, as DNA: TGTGCCAGCAGCCTCAGCCAGGGACTAGGTCCAGATACGCAGTATTTT. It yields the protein CASSLSQGLGPDTQYF. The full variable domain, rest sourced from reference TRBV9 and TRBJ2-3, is DSGVTQTPKHLITATGQRVTLRCSPRSGDLSVYWYQQSLDQGLQFLIQYYNGEERAKGNILERFSAQQFPDLHSELNLSSLELGDSALYFCASSLSQGLGPDTQYFGPGTRLTVL.

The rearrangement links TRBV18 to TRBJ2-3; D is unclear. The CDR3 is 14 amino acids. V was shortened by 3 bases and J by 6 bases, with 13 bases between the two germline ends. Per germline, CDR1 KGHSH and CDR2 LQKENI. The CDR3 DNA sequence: TGTGCCAGCTCACCGTTCCAGTCTACGGATACGCAGTATTTT. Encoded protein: CASSPFQSTDTQYF. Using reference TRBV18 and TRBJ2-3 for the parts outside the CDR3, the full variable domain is NAGVMQNPRHLVRRRGQEARLRCSPMKGHSHVYWYRQLPEEGLKFMVYLQKENIIDESGMPKERFSAEFPKEGPSILRIQQVVRGDSAAYFCASSPFQSTDTQYFGPGTRLTVL.

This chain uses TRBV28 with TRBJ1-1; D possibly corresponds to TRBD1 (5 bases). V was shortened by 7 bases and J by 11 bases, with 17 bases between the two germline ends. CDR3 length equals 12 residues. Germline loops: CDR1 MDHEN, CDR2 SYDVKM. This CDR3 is CASTLFGGEAFF. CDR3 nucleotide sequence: TGTGCCAGCACCTTATTCGGGGGGGAGGCTTTCTTT.

This CDR3 is CASSGGQGLYQPQHF. Written as DNA, the CDR3 is TGTGCCAGCAGTGGGGGACAGGGGCTTTATCAGCCCCAGCATTTT. This chain joins TRBV2 and TRBJ1-5; 10 nucleotides agree with TRBD1. V trimming: 4 bases; J trimming: 5 bases; junction bases outside the gene matches: 5. The CDR3 consists of 15 residues. Germline assignment: CDR1 SNHLY and CDR2 FYNNEI.

CDR3 coding DNA: TGTGCCAGCAGTTTGGGCGGGGGGGCCGAGCAGTACTTC. Protein sequence: CASSLGGGAEQYF. This chain joins TRBV27 and TRBJ2-7; 9 bases fit TRBD2. Germline V gene lookup returns CDR1 MNHEY and CDR2 SMNVEV (reference sequence). CDR3 length equals 13 residues. V lost 3 bases, J lost 6 bases, and 3 bases stayed unmatched.

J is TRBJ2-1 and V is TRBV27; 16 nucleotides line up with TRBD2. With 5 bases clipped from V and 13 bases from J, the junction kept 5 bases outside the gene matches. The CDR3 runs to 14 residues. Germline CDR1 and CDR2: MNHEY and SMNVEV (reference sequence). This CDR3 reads CASSTGTSGRDQFF. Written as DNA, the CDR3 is TGTGCCAGCAGTACTGGGACTAGCGGGAGGGACCAGTTCTTC.

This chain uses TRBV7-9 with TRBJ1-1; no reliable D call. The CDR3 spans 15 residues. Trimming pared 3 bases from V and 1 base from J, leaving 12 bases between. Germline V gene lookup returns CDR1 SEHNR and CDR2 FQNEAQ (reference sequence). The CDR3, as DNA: TGTGCCAGCAGCTTCCCGTTAGTAGGGAACACTGAAGCTTTCTTT. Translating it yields CASSFPLVGNTEAFF.

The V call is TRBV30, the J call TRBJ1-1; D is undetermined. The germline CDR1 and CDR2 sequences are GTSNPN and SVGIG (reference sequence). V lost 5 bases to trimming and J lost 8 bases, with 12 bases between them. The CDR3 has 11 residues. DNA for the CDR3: TGTGCCTGGGCGATAATTAACGAAGCTTTCTTT. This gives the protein CAWAIINEAFF.

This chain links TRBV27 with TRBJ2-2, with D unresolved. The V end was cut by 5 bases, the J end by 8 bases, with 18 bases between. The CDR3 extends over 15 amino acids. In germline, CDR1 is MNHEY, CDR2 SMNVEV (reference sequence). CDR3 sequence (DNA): TGTGCCAGCAGTCCTTACACCCTTTCTACGGGGGAGCTGTTTTTT. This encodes CASSPYTLSTGELFF.

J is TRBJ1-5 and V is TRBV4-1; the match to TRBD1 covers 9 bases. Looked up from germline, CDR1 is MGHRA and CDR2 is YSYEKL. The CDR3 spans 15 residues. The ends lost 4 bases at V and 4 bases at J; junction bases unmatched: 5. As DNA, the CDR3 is TGCGCCAGCAGCCCCGACAGGGGGGATAATCAGCCCCAGCATTTT. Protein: CASSPDRGDNQPQHF.